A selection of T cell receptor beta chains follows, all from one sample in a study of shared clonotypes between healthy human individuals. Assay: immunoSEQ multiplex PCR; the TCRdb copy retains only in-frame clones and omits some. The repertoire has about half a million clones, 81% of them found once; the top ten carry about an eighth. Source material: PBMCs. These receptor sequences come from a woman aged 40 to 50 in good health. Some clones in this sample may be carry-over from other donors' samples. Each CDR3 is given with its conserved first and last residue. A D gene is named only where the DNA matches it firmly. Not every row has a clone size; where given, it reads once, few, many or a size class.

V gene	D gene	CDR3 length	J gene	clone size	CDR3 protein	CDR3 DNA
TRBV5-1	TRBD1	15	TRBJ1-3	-	CASSPGDRGGNTIYF	TGCGCCAGCAGCCCGGGGGACAGGGGTGGAAACACCATATATTTT
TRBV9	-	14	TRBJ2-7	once	CASSVVADSYEQYF	TGTGCCAGCAGCGTAGTAGCGGACTCCTACGAGCAGTACTTC
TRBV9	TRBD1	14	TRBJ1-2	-	CASSVGQGALGYTF	TGTGCCAGCAGCGTAGGGCAGGGGGCTCTTGGCTACACCTTC
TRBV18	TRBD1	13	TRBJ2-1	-	CASSPQGAIEQFF	TGTGCCAGCTCACCACAGGGGGCTATTGAGCAGTTCTTC
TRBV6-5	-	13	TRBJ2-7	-	CASSYDRSYEQYF	TGTGCCAGCAGTTACGACAGAAGCTACGAGCAGTACTTC
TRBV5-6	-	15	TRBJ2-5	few	CASSWEAAYQETQYF	TGTGCCAGCAGCTGGGAAGCGGCCTACCAAGAGACCCAGTACTTC
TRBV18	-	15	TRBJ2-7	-	CASSPQTAAENEQYF	TGTGCCAGCTCACCACAGACAGCGGCGGAGAACGAGCAGTACTTC
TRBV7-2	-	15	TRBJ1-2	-	CASSLDGRTTGGYTF	TGTGCCAGCAGCTTAGATGGCAGGACTACGGGAGGCTACACCTTC
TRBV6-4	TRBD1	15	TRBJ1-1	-	CASSLHPDRGSEAFF	TGTGCCAGCAGTCTACACCCTGACAGGGGCAGTGAAGCTTTCTTT
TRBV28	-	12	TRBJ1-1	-	CASSSPALRAFF	TGTGCCAGCAGTTCCCCAGCGCTACGGGCTTTCTTT